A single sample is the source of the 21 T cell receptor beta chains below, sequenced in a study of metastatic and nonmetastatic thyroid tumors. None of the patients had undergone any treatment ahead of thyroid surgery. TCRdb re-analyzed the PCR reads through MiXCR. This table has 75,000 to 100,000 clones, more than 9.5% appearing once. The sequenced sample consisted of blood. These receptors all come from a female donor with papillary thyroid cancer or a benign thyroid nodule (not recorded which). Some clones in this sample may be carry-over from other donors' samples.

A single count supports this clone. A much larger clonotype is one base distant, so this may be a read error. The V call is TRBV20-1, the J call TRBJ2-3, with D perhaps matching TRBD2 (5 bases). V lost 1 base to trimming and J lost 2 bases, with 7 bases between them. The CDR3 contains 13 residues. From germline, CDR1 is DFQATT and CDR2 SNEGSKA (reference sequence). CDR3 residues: CSARVTITDTQYF. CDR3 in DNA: TGCAGTGCTAGAGTGACTATCACAGATACGCAGTATTTT.

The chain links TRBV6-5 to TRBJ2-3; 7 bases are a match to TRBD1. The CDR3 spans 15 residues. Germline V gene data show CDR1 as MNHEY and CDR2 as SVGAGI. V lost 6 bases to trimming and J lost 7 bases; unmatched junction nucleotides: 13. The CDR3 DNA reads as TGTGCCAGCAGCCCGCCAGGGGGTTTTACATATACGCAGTATTTT. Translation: CASSPPGGFTYTQYF.

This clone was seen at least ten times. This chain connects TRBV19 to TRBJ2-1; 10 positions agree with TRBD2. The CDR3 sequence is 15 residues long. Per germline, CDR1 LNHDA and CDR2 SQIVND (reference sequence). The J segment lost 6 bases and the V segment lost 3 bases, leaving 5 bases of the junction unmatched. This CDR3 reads CASSIISSGSNEQFF. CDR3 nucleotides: TGTGCCAGTAGTATTATATCTAGCGGGAGCAATGAGCAGTTCTTC.

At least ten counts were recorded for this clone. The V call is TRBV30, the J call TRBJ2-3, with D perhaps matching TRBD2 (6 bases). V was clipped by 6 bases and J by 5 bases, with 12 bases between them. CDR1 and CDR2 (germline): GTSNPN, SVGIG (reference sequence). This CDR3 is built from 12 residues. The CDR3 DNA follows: TGTGCCTGCCTGGAGGGATTAGATACGCAGTATTTT. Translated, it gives CACLEGLDTQYF.

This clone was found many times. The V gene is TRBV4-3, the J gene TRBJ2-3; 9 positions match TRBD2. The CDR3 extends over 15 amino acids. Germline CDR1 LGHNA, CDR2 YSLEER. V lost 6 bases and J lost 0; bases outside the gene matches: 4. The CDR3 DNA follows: TGCGCCAGCAGTCCGGGACTAGCCAGCACAGATACGCAGTATTTT. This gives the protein CASSPGLASTDTQYF.

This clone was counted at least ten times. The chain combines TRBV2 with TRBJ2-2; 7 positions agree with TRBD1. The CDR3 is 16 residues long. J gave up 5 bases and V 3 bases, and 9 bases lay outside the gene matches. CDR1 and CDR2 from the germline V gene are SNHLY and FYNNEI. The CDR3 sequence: CASSEAVTGSTGELFF. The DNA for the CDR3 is TGTGCCAGCAGTGAGGCCGTGACAGGGTCTACCGGGGAGCTGTTTTTT. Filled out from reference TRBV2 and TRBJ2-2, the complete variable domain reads EPEVTQTPSHQVTQMGQEVILRCVPISNHLYFYWYRQILGQKVEFLVSFYNNEISEKSEIFDDQFSVERPDGSNFTLKIRSTKLEDSAMYFCASSEAVTGSTGELFFGEGSRLTVL.

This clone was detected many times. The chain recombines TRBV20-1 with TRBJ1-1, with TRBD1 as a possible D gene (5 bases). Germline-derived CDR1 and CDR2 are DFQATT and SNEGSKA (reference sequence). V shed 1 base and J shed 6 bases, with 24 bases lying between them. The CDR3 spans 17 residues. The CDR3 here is CSARGLLDMTHRPEAFF. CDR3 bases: TGCAGTGCTAGAGGATTGTTGGACATGACTCATCGGCCTGAAGCTTTCTTT.

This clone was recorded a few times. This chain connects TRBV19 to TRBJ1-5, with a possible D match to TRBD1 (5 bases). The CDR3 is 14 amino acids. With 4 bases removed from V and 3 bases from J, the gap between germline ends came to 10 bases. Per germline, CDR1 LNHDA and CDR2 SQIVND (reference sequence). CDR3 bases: TGTGCCAGTAGTACCGGGGACGCCAATCAGCCCCAGCATTTT. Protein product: CASSTGDANQPQHF.

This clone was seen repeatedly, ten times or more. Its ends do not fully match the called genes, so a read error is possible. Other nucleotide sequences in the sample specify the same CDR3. DNA of the CDR3: TGTGCCGGCAGTACTGGGACAGGGGGACGCGAGCAGTACTTC. Its translation: CAGSTGTGGREQYF. The rearrangement joins TRBV28 to TRBJ2-7, with 11 bases lining up with TRBD1. The CDR3 extends over 14 amino acids. Germline CDR1 reads MDHEN; CDR2 reads SYDVKM.

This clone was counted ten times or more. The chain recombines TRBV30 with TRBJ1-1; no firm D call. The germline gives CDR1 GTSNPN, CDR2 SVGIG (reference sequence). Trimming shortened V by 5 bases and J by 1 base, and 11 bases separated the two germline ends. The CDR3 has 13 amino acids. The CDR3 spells CAWGGHSNTEAFF. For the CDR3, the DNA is TGTGCCTGGGGAGGGCACTCGAACACTGAAGCTTTCTTT.

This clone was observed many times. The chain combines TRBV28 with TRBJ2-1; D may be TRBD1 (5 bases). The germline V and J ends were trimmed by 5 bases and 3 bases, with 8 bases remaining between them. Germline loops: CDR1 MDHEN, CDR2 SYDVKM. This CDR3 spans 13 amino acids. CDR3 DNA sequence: TGTGCCAGCAGTCAAGACAGCTACAATGAGCAGTTCTTC. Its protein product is CASSQDSYNEQFF.

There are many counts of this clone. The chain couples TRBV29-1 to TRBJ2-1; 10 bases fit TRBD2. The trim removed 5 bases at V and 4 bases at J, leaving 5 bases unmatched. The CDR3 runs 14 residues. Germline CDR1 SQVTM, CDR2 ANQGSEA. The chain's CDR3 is CSVSGRAGYNEQFF. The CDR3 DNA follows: TGCAGCGTTAGCGGGAGGGCCGGTTACAATGAGCAGTTCTTC.

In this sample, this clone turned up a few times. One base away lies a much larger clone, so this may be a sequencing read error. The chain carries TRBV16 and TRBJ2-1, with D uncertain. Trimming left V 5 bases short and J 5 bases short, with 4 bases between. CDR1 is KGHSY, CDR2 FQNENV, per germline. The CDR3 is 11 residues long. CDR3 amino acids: CASSGHNEQFF. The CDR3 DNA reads TGTGCCAGCAGCGGACACAATGAGCAGTTCTTC.

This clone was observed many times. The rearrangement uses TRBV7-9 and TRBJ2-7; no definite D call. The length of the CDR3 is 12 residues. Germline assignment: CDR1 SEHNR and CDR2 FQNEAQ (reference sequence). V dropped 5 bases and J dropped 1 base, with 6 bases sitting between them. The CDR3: CASSQPSYEQYF. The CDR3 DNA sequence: TGTGCCAGCAGCCAACCTTCCTACGAGCAGTACTTC. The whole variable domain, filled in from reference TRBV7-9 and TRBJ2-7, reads DTGVSQNPRHKITKRGQNVTFRCDPISEHNRLYWYRQTLGQGPEFLTYFQNEAQLEKSRLLSDRFSAERPKGSFSTLEIQRTEQGDSAMYLCASSQPSYEQYFGPGTRLTVT.

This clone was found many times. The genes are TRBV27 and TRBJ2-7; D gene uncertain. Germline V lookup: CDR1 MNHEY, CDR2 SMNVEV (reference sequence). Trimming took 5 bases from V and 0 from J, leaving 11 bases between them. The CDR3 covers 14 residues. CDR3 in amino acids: CASSQRRSSYEQYF. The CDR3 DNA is TGTGCCAGCAGTCAGCGCCGGAGCTCCTACGAGCAGTACTTC.

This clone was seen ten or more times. Written as DNA, the CDR3 is TGTGCCAGCAGCTCCCCGCAGGGAGAAGAGACCCAGTACTTC. It translates to CASSSPQGEETQYF. The V and J genes are TRBV5-4 and TRBJ2-5; either TRBD1 or TRBD2 may fit D (5 bases each). Germline CDR1 is SGHNT and CDR2 is YYREEE (reference sequence). With 3 bases removed from V and 3 bases from J, the gap between germline ends came to 12 bases. The CDR3 contains 14 residues.

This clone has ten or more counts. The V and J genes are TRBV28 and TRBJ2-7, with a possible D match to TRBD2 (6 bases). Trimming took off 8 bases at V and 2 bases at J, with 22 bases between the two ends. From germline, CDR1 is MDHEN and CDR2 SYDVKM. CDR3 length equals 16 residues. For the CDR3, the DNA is TGTGCCAGCGGGACCCCCTTCGGGGACTCTCCCTACGAGCAGTACTTC. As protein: CASGTPFGDSPYEQYF.

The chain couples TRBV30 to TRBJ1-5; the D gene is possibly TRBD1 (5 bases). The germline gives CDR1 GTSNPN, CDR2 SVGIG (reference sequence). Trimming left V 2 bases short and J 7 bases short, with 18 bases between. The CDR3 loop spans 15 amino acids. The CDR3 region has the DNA TGTGCCTGGAGTACCACCGGGACCCACGCCCAGCCCCAGCATTTT. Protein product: CAWSTTGTHAQPQHF.

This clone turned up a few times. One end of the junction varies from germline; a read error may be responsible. The CDR3 DNA follows: TGTGCCAGCCGCGGAGACTCCTACGATCAGTACTTC. Protein product: CASRGDSYDQYF. V is TRBV6-1 and J is TRBJ2-7; no reliable D call. Germline V gene sequence: CDR1 MNHNS, CDR2 SASEGT. The CDR3 runs 12 residues.

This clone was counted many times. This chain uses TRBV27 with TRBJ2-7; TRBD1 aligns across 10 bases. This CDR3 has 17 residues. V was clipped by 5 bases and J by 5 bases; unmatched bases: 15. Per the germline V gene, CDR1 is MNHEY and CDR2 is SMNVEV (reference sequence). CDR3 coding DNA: TGTGCCAGCAGTCCCTATGGACCCAGGACAGGGGGGGACGAGCAGTACTTC. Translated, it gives CASSPYGPRTGGDEQYF.

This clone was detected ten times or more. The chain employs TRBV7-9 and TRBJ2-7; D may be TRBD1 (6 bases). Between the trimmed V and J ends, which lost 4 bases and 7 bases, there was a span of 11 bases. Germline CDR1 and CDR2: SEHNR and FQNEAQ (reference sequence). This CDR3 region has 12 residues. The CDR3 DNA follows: TGTGCCAGCAGCTGGAACAGGGATGAGCAGTACTTC. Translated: CASSWNRDEQYF.